Listed below are T cell receptor beta chains from one sample, sequenced in a study of naive and memory T cell subsets. TCRdb independently ran MiXCR on the 5' RACE reads; one entry per CDR3 protein. Here the sample spans about 22,000 distinct CDR3 sequences, 4.2% being singletons. The receptors here all came from a male donor in good health. CDR3s leave out the opening cysteine and the closing phenylalanine or tryptophan. A D gene is named only where the DNA matches it firmly.

TRBD2 | TRBV3-1 | ASSRGSGGSYNEQF
. | TRBV7-2 | ASSPHLGAPSYEQY
TRBD1 | TRBV6-2/TRBV6-3 | ASSLGGQGPKNIQY
TRBD1 | TRBV29-1 | SVGTGEETQY
. | TRBV5-1 | ASSLGRGNEQF
. | TRBV6-6 | ASSYPEFPLH
. | TRBV5-4 | ASSRPTDTQY
TRBD2 | TRBV7-9 | ASSLGGGGAADTQY
TRBD2 | TRBV6-6 | ASSSSGLAGSTDTQY
. | TRBV7-2 | ASSLGASQNSPLH
. | TRBV6-5 | ASSQQARTTAEAF
. | TRBV5-1 | ASRQGLSGEPQH
. | TRBV4-1 | ASSQDRGTPPTEAF
. | TRBV19 | ASSIRAHAGGPPDTQY
. | TRBV29-1 | SAGGRATDYNEQF
TRBD1 | TRBV2 | ASSGGQGRFKVEQF
. | TRBV28 | ASSYASTDTQY
TRBD2 | TRBV2 | ASTAGAWYQETQY
TRBD1 | TRBV29-1 | SAWTGEVNSPLH
TRBD2 | TRBV5-1 | ASSLWRGGRDEQY
TRBD2 | TRBV11-2 | ASSPRTSGNTGELF
. | TRBV19 | ASSIIGFNEQF
TRBD2 | TRBV29-1 | SVTSGLGYEQY
. | TRBV3-1 | ASSRKTDNTEAF
. | TRBV12-3/TRBV12-4 | ASTWGETEAF
. | TRBV29-1 | SVGDGNYGYT
. | TRBV4-1 | ASSQYGAGTDTQY
TRBD2 | TRBV4-3 | ASSQEWPSGGTDTQY
TRBD1 | TRBV7-9 | ASTVPDRSSGNTIY